This T cell receptor beta chain was found in a study of T-cell reconstitution after alpha-beta-depleted transplantation in children. During its preparation, the TCRbeta library received unique molecular identifiers. One entry per CDR3 protein results from TCRdb running MiXCR on the PCR reads. The sample has fewer than 550,000 distinct CDR3 sequences, about an eighth seen once. Germline CDR1 and CDR2: MDHEN and SYDVKM. Trimming cost V 2 bases and J 5 bases; bases outside gene matches: 8. The CDR3 runs to 15 residues. The chain is built from TRBV28 and TRBJ2-5, with 7 bases matching TRBD2. Material: PBMCs, mostly from graft donor cells, obtained 180 days after TCRalphabeta/CD19-depleted stem cell transplant. This sequence originates from a female patient aged 2-9 years who had a stem cell transplant for aplastic anemia, so the T cells may come from the graft donor. CDR3 nucleotide sequence: TGTGCCAGCAGTTTAGGGGCGGAGGGAGGGGAGACCCAGTACTTC. Protein: CASSLGAEGGETQYF.